This T cell receptor beta chain is from a study of T cell changes during pregnancy in multiple sclerosis. CDR3 length: 14 residues. Germline values: CDR1 SGHRS, CDR2 YFSETQ. Trimming cost V 5 bases and J 2 bases, with 11 bases left between them. Sequenced by immunoSEQ multiplex PCR; TCRdb stores in-frame clones only, minus some. The repertoire has more than 80,000 clones, 91% of them found once; the top ten carry around 1.6%. The source of this sequence is a female donor with multiple sclerosis, enrolled in a pregnancy study. The chain joins TRBV5-1 to TRBJ1-5, with D tentatively TRBD1 (5 bases). The sequences come from peripheral blood, collected before pregnancy. DNA for the CDR3: TGCGCCAGCAGACCCGACAGTGGCAATCAGCCCCAGCATTTT. Translation gives CASRPDSGNQPQHF.